This T cell receptor (beta chain) is from a study of T cell responses to AZD1222 COVID-19 vaccine. Trimming removed 0 bases at V and 1 base at J, with 3 bases between. This CDR3 region has 13 residues. The data were produced by immunoSEQ multiplex PCR, yet TCRdb's version contains in-frame clones alone and is incomplete. The sample includes about 140,000 clones, about 90% seen only once; the top ten take 9.3%. V gene TRBV12-3 or TRBV12-4 combines with J gene TRBJ1-2; no clear D gene. The sequenced sample was peripheral blood, obtained 28 days after the second AZD1222 dose. This clonotype was obtained from an adult who received the AZD1222 COVID-19 vaccine. CDR3 bases: TGTGCCAGCAGTTTAGCCTATAACTATGGCTACACCTTC. Protein sequence: CASSLAYNYGYTF.